The clone carrying this T cell receptor beta chain was observed at least ten times. This CDR3 spans 16 amino acids. The V end was cut by 0 bases, the J end by 2 bases, with 13 bases between. Germline-derived CDR1 and CDR2 are SGDLS and YYNGEE. The sample is drawn from a study of T cells in Graves' hyperthyroidism and ophthalmopathy. Amplification targeted TCR beta CDR3 regions from RNA transcripts. HTBI primers were used for first-round RT-PCR of the TCR CDR3. TCRdb reprocessed the multiplex PCR reads with MiXCR, giving one entry per CDR3 protein. The table lists a few hundred thousand distinct CDR3 sequences, 14% of them singletons, with around a sixth in the top ten.

The chain carries TRBV9 and TRBJ2-3, with no clear D. The clonotype was recovered from a woman aged 18-29 years with Graves' hyperthyroidism. The sample was blood. CDR3 sequence: CASSVDGTPVTDTQYF. In DNA, the CDR3 is TGTGCCAGCAGCGTAGATGGTACCCCCGTCACAGATACGCAGTATTTT.